This TCR beta chain was observed in a study of Graves' ophthalmopathy and Graves' hyperthyroidism. Study-wide background: At the time of initial diagnosis and before any treatment, peripheral blood was collected.

From RNA, the CDR3 regions of TCR beta chains were amplified and sequenced. The authors performed first-round RT-PCR with HTBI primers and then a second-round multiplex PCR. MiXCR was run by TCRdb on the multiplex PCR reads, yielding one entry per CDR3 protein. The sample shows a few hundred thousand distinct CDR3 sequences, more than 20% of them seen only once. The CDR3 totals 13 residues. J lost 3 bases, V lost 4 bases, and 3 bases had no gene match. Lactation, pregnancy, uncontrolled infections and other autoimmune diseases were all grounds for excluding patients. Patients were diagnosed from clinical symptoms, serum thyroxine, TRAb, thyroid ultrasound and orbital computed tomography. Points from the study as a whole: As the model predicted ophthalmopathy progression, it achieved a sensitivity of around 71% and a specificity of roughly 73%.

Concerning this clonotype itself: Its matching antigen is unknown.

The sample consisted of peripheral blood. The origin of this receptor is a woman under 30 with stable Graves' hyperthyroidism. V usage is TRBV12-3 or TRBV12-4 and J usage is TRBJ2-7; TRBD2 matches at 7 bases. The CDR3 region has the DNA TGTGCCAGCAGTTCGGGACTATTCTACGAGCAGTACTTC. Translation: CASSSGLFYEQYF.